This T cell receptor (beta chain) was documented in a study of a mutant IDH1 vaccine in newly diagnosed glioma. Study-wide context: Vaccines were first given 4-6 weeks after radiotherapy alone, or with temozolomide cycles. Patients previously underwent radiotherapy, temozolomide, or both, and most underwent both.

The time point is: week 23, last vaccination. With topical imiquimod, each dose of the vaccine consisted of 300 ug of mutant IDH1 20-mer peptide. Points on this clone: What it binds is unknown.

The assay was immunoSEQ multiplex PCR, and TCRdb's table has in-frame clones only and misses some. This table holds tens of thousands of clones, roughly 82% found once. Per the germline V gene, CDR1 is SQVTM and CDR2 is ANQGSEA. V was trimmed by 4 bases and J by 0 bases, leaving 9 bases between them. This CDR3 spans 13 amino acids. The starting material was PBMCs, obtained from a glioma patient whose treatment included an IDH1 peptide vaccine. The chain has TRBV29-1 and TRBJ1-2; D unresolved. This receptor was obtained from a man aged 30-40 years with glioma. The CDR3 region has the DNA TGCAGCGTTGGTGAATTTGCTAACTATGGCTACACCTTC. Translating it yields CSVGEFANYGYTF. Looking up the rest from reference TRBV29-1 and TRBJ1-2 gives the full variable domain: SAVISQKPSRDICQRGTSLTIQCQVDSQVTMMFWYRQQPGQSLTLIATANQGSEATYESGFVIDKFPISRPNLTFSTLTVSNMSPEDSSIYLCSVGEFANYGYTFGSGTRLTVV.